Listed here is a single T cell receptor beta chain. These data belong to a study of control samples from healthy donors and cancer patients. The CDR3 is made up of 16 amino acids. Unmatched junction bases numbered 14, after V lost 1 base and J lost 11 bases. Germline loops: CDR1 SEHNR, CDR2 FQNEAQ (reference sequence). TCRdb's table, derived via immunoSEQ multiplex PCR, lists solely in-frame clones and lacks some. The data hold fewer than 30,000 clones, with approximately 87% observed a single time. This receptor was obtained from a woman in her forties with lung cancer. The chain carries TRBV7-9 and TRBJ1-5, with 7 positions matching TRBD1. Sequenced: PBMCs. This CDR3 is CASSLDGTEQTGAQHF. The DNA for the CDR3 is TGTGCCAGCAGCTTAGATGGGACAGAGCAAACAGGGGCCCAGCATTTT.